This is a list of T cell receptor beta chains from one sample in a study of healthy donors' naive CD4 and CD8 T cells. TCRdb re-called the reads with MiXCR, one entry per CDR3 protein. In the table there are about 180,000 distinct CDR3 sequences, nearly 75% of which are singletons. The sequencing sample was made of naive CD4+ and CD8+ T cells sorted from blood, pooled from several donors. The receptors derive from a pool of human donors in good health; the sample pools cells from several healthy donors. Each CDR3 is given with its conserved first and last residue. Fields, in order: V gene, J gene, D gene, clone size, CDR3 DNA, CDR3 protein. D genes are given only for firm matches. Only some rows state a clone size, as once, few, many or a class for expanded clones.

v_gene: TRBV27
j_gene: TRBJ1-1
d_gene: .
abundance: few
CDR3nt: TGTGCCAGTTTCGACCGAAACACTGAAGCTTTCTTT
CDR3aa: CASFDRNTEAFF

v_gene: TRBV2
j_gene: TRBJ2-4
d_gene: .
abundance: .
CDR3nt: TGTGCCAGCATCCAGGGGCGCCCCGAAAACATTCAGTACTTC
CDR3aa: CASIQGRPENIQYF

v_gene: TRBV6-5
j_gene: TRBJ1-5
d_gene: TRBD1
abundance: once
CDR3nt: TGTGCCAGCAGTTCTAACATGGACAGGGAAAAATATCAGCCCCAGCATTTT
CDR3aa: CASSSNMDREKYQPQHF

v_gene: TRBV18
j_gene: TRBJ2-2
d_gene: TRBD2
abundance: .
CDR3nt: TGTGCCAGCTCACCGACAACGGGAGGGAACACCGGGGAGCTGTTTTTT
CDR3aa: CASSPTTGGNTGELFF

v_gene: TRBV29-1
j_gene: TRBJ2-5
d_gene: TRBD2
abundance: .
CDR3nt: TGCAGCGTTGAGGGAGGGTTTGGGACCCAGTACTTC
CDR3aa: CSVEGGFGTQYF

v_gene: TRBV5-5
j_gene: TRBJ2-1
d_gene: TRBD1
abundance: once
CDR3nt: TGTGCCAGCAGCTTGGGATCCGGGACAGGGGTGGGCAATGAGCAGTTCTTC
CDR3aa: CASSLGSGTGVGNEQFF

v_gene: TRBV11-3
j_gene: TRBJ1-2
d_gene: .
abundance: once
CDR3nt: TGTGCCAGCAGCCAGGATCGAGGGGATGGCTACACCTTC
CDR3aa: CASSQDRGDGYTF

v_gene: TRBV29-1
j_gene: TRBJ2-7
d_gene: TRBD1
abundance: .
CDR3nt: TGCAGCGGATGGGACAGAACCTACGAGCAGTACTTC
CDR3aa: CSGWDRTYEQYF

v_gene: TRBV30
j_gene: TRBJ2-7
d_gene: TRBD2
abundance: .
CDR3nt: TGTGCCTGGAGTAGCGGGACCTCCTTCTACGAGCAGTACTTC
CDR3aa: CAWSSGTSFYEQYF

v_gene: TRBV28
j_gene: TRBJ2-7
d_gene: .
abundance: .
CDR3nt: TGTGCCAGCAGTTATAATATGGACAAATCCTACGAGCAGTACTTC
CDR3aa: CASSYNMDKSYEQYF

v_gene: TRBV29-1
j_gene: TRBJ2-7
d_gene: .
abundance: .
CDR3nt: TGCAGCGCCTCGTCGAGCTCGGACTACGAGCAGTACTTC
CDR3aa: CSASSSSDYEQYF

v_gene: TRBV15
j_gene: TRBJ1-6
d_gene: TRBD1
abundance: .
CDR3nt: TGTGCCACCAGCCTCCGGACAGGGTATTATAATTCACCCCTCCACTTT
CDR3aa: CATSLRTGYYNSPLHF

v_gene: TRBV6-5
j_gene: TRBJ1-6
d_gene: TRBD1
abundance: few
CDR3nt: TGTGCCAGCAGGGACAGGGGGCGTTATAATTCACCCCTCCACTTT
CDR3aa: CASRDRGRYNSPLHF

v_gene: TRBV5-6
j_gene: TRBJ2-7
d_gene: .
abundance: .
CDR3nt: TGTGCCAGCAGCTCCCGAGCAGGGTTCAACGAGCAGTACTTC
CDR3aa: CASSSRAGFNEQYF

v_gene: TRBV20-1
j_gene: TRBJ2-7
d_gene: .
abundance: once
CDR3nt: TGCAGTGCGCCAGACAGGTCGGCTTCCTACGAGCAGTACTTC
CDR3aa: CSAPDRSASYEQYF

v_gene: TRBV29-1
j_gene: TRBJ2-1
d_gene: .
abundance: .
CDR3nt: TGCAGCGTTGCACGTTTAAGCTCCTACAATGAGCAGTTCTTC
CDR3aa: CSVARLSSYNEQFF

v_gene: TRBV6-5
j_gene: TRBJ2-7
d_gene: TRBD1
abundance: .
CDR3nt: TGTGCCGGCAGTTCCACGGGACAGGGGACCCACTACGAGCAGTACTTC
CDR3aa: CAGSSTGQGTHYEQYF

v_gene: TRBV5-1
j_gene: TRBJ1-1
d_gene: .
abundance: .
CDR3nt: TGCGCCAGCAGCTCCTCGTCTACCGCACACGAGAACACTGAAGCTTTCTTT
CDR3aa: CASSSSSTAHENTEAFF

v_gene: TRBV15
j_gene: TRBJ2-1
d_gene: .
abundance: .
CDR3nt: TGTGCCACCAGCAGAGATACACGCTCCTACAATGAGCAGTTCTTC
CDR3aa: CATSRDTRSYNEQFF

v_gene: TRBV29-1
j_gene: TRBJ2-1
d_gene: .
abundance: .
CDR3nt: TGCAGCGTTGAACCGGGGGCAGTCAATGAGCAGTTCTTC
CDR3aa: CSVEPGAVNEQFF

v_gene: TRBV29-1
j_gene: TRBJ1-2
d_gene: .
abundance: .
CDR3nt: TGCAGCGTTCAATCAATCGACAGACAGGCGTATGGCTACACCTTC
CDR3aa: CSVQSIDRQAYGYTF

v_gene: TRBV5-6
j_gene: TRBJ2-4
d_gene: TRBD1
abundance: .
CDR3nt: TGTGCCAGCAGCTTGCGACAGGGGATGAGAGCCAAAAACATTCAGTACTTC
CDR3aa: CASSLRQGMRAKNIQYF

v_gene: TRBV12-5
j_gene: TRBJ2-7
d_gene: TRBD1
abundance: .
CDR3nt: TGTGCTAGTGGTTGGACAGGGGGAAAGGACGAGCAGTACTTC
CDR3aa: CASGWTGGKDEQYF

v_gene: TRBV12-3/TRBV12-4
j_gene: TRBJ1-3
d_gene: .
abundance: few
CDR3nt: TGTGCCAGCAGTTTAGGGAACACCATATATTTT
CDR3aa: CASSLGNTIYF

v_gene: TRBV6-2/TRBV6-3
j_gene: TRBJ2-1
d_gene: TRBD1
abundance: .
CDR3nt: TGTGCCAGCAGCCGTCCGGGACAGGGTAGTGCTGAGCAGTTCTTC
CDR3aa: CASSRPGQGSAEQFF

v_gene: TRBV6-5
j_gene: TRBJ2-7
d_gene: .
abundance: .
CDR3nt: TGTGCCAGCAGTTACTCGATGCGGACCCCATCCGAGCAGTACTTC
CDR3aa: CASSYSMRTPSEQYF

v_gene: TRBV6-5
j_gene: TRBJ2-3
d_gene: .
abundance: .
CDR3nt: TGTGCCAGCAGTTACGGTCGGGGCGGTAGCACAGATACGCAGTATTTT
CDR3aa: CASSYGRGGSTDTQYF

v_gene: TRBV4-2
j_gene: TRBJ2-5
d_gene: TRBD2
abundance: .
CDR3nt: TGTGCCAGCAGCCCCTCCTGGGTAGCGGGGGGGCTAAAGGCCCAGTACTTC
CDR3aa: CASSPSWVAGGLKAQYF

v_gene: TRBV6-6
j_gene: TRBJ2-5
d_gene: TRBD1
abundance: .
CDR3nt: TGTGCCAGCAGTTACTCTTGGACAGGCTCCGAGACCCAGTACTTC
CDR3aa: CASSYSWTGSETQYF

v_gene: TRBV29-1
j_gene: TRBJ1-1
d_gene: .
abundance: .
CDR3nt: TGCAGCGTTGGTCGTGGATATGAAGCTTTCTTT
CDR3aa: CSVGRGYEAFF

v_gene: TRBV29-1
j_gene: TRBJ2-2
d_gene: .
abundance: few
CDR3nt: TGCGGTTCCCAGGGAGCGAACACCGGGGAGCTGTTTTTT
CDR3aa: CGSQGANTGELFF

v_gene: TRBV29-1
j_gene: TRBJ1-2
d_gene: TRBD1
abundance: .
CDR3nt: TGCAGCGTTGACGGGACAGGGGGCGACTATGGCTACACCTTC
CDR3aa: CSVDGTGGDYGYTF

v_gene: TRBV2
j_gene: TRBJ2-5
d_gene: .
abundance: few
CDR3nt: TGTGCCAGCAGTGAACTCGTGGGCGGGGAGACCCAGTACTTC
CDR3aa: CASSELVGGETQYF

v_gene: TRBV15
j_gene: TRBJ2-5
d_gene: TRBD2
abundance: once
CDR3nt: TGTGCCACCAGCAGAGGCCTAGCGGGGGCCCAAGAGACCCAGTACTTC
CDR3aa: CATSRGLAGAQETQYF

v_gene: TRBV6-2/TRBV6-3
j_gene: TRBJ2-3
d_gene: .
abundance: .
CDR3nt: TGTGCCAGCAGTTACAGCGGGACAACCACAGATACGCAGTATTTT
CDR3aa: CASSYSGTTTDTQYF

v_gene: TRBV12-3/TRBV12-4
j_gene: TRBJ1-1
d_gene: .
abundance: .
CDR3nt: TGTGCCAGCAGGTCCTACAGGGATTTCGACACTGAAGCTTTCTTT
CDR3aa: CASRSYRDFDTEAFF

v_gene: TRBV27
j_gene: TRBJ1-2
d_gene: .
abundance: .
CDR3nt: TGTGCCAGCAGTTTATCGAAGAGCTATGGCTACACCTTC
CDR3aa: CASSLSKSYGYTF

v_gene: TRBV28
j_gene: TRBJ1-2
d_gene: .
abundance: .
CDR3nt: TGTGCCATAGGGGCGCGCGGCTACACCTTC
CDR3aa: CAIGARGYTF

v_gene: TRBV29-1
j_gene: TRBJ1-1
d_gene: .
abundance: once
CDR3nt: TGCAGCGTTGACCTCGGGGCGGTGAACACTGAAGCTTTCTTT
CDR3aa: CSVDLGAVNTEAFF

v_gene: TRBV19
j_gene: TRBJ2-5
d_gene: .
abundance: .
CDR3nt: TGTGCCAGTGCAATAGGGGAGACTAGTCAAGAGACCCAGTACTTC
CDR3aa: CASAIGETSQETQYF

v_gene: TRBV2
j_gene: TRBJ1-5
d_gene: TRBD1
abundance: .
CDR3nt: TGTGCCAGCAGTCCTACAGGGGACAGCAATCAGCCCCAGCATTTT
CDR3aa: CASSPTGDSNQPQHF

v_gene: TRBV29-1
j_gene: TRBJ1-2
d_gene: TRBD1
abundance: .
CDR3nt: TGCAGCGTTGAAGGCAGTCGGGACAGGGATGGAGGACTATTCTATGGCTACACCTTC
CDR3aa: CSVEGSRDRDGGLFYGYTF

v_gene: TRBV6-5
j_gene: TRBJ1-2
d_gene: .
abundance: .
CDR3nt: TGTGCCAGCAGTCAACATTTGAATCATGGCTACACCTTC
CDR3aa: CASSQHLNHGYTF

v_gene: TRBV29-1
j_gene: TRBJ1-1
d_gene: TRBD1
abundance: .
CDR3nt: TGCAGCGTCCTCGGGACAGGGGGTTTTACTGAAGCTTTCTTT
CDR3aa: CSVLGTGGFTEAFF

v_gene: TRBV6-5
j_gene: TRBJ2-7
d_gene: TRBD1
abundance: .
CDR3nt: TGTGCCACCCTGGGACAGTCCTACGAGCAGTACTTC
CDR3aa: CATLGQSYEQYF

v_gene: TRBV19
j_gene: TRBJ2-7
d_gene: TRBD1
abundance: .
CDR3nt: TGTGCCAGTAGTCCCGAGACAGGGACCGAGCAGTACTTC
CDR3aa: CASSPETGTEQYF

v_gene: TRBV29-1
j_gene: TRBJ2-1
d_gene: .
abundance: .
CDR3nt: TGCAGCGTTGGAGGGGGGATCTACAATGAGCAGTTCTTC
CDR3aa: CSVGGGIYNEQFF

v_gene: TRBV27
j_gene: TRBJ2-1
d_gene: .
abundance: .
CDR3nt: TGTGCCAGCAGCTCTACAGGGCCCTCCTACAATGAGCAGTTCTTC
CDR3aa: CASSSTGPSYNEQFF

v_gene: TRBV29-1
j_gene: TRBJ2-6
d_gene: .
abundance: .
CDR3nt: TGCAGCGTCGCGGCGGAGGGTGGGGCCAACGTCCTGACTTTC
CDR3aa: CSVAAEGGANVLTF

v_gene: TRBV19
j_gene: TRBJ2-7
d_gene: .
abundance: .
CDR3nt: TGTGCCACCCAATCCCGACAGATTCCCTACGAGCAGTACTTC
CDR3aa: CATQSRQIPYEQYF

v_gene: TRBV29-1
j_gene: TRBJ2-7
d_gene: .
abundance: .
CDR3nt: TGCAGCGTTGAAGGAGGGGCAGAAAGCCCCTACGAGCAGTACTTC
CDR3aa: CSVEGGAESPYEQYF

v_gene: TRBV5-6
j_gene: TRBJ1-2
d_gene: .
abundance: .
CDR3nt: TGTGCCAGCAGCTTCGAAGGGACACTGGGCTATGGCTACACCTTC
CDR3aa: CASSFEGTLGYGYTF

v_gene: TRBV20-1
j_gene: TRBJ2-1
d_gene: .
abundance: .
CDR3nt: TGCAGTGCTAGGCGGACTTCTGAGCAGTTCTTC
CDR3aa: CSARRTSEQFF

v_gene: TRBV4-1
j_gene: TRBJ2-3
d_gene: .
abundance: .
CDR3nt: TGCGCCAGCAGCTCGACCGGGACCCTGAGTGATACGCAGTATTTT
CDR3aa: CASSSTGTLSDTQYF